This T cell receptor (beta chain) was identified during a study of vaccination and CD4 T cells after COVID-19. As for treatment: approximately 9-day PBMC culture with coronavirus spike peptide pools or control peptides (ViraFEST assay). Investigators isolated CD4+ T cells by negative selection after approximately 11 days of culture. The study sequenced cultured CD4+ T cell DNA using the Oncomine TCR Beta short-read assay. One entry per CDR3 protein results from TCRdb running MiXCR on the PCR reads. Here the sample spans about 10,000 distinct CDR3 sequences, roughly 54% being singletons. The V gene's germline CDR1 is KGHDR and CDR2 SFDVKD. This CDR3 has 13 amino acids. The V gene lost 8 bases and the J gene lost 0 bases, with 7 bases spanning the gap. A word on this clonotype: The antigen remains unidentified.

The TCR comes from a human donor who had recovered from COVID-19. The chain links TRBV24-1 to TRBJ1-5; D call uncertain. The sequenced material came from CD4+ T cells from blood, cultured in vitro. For the CDR3, the DNA is TGTGCCACCAACCGGGATAGCAATCAGCCCCAGCATTTT. It is translated as CATNRDSNQPQHF.